Following are 5 T cell receptor beta chains from one sample sequenced in a study of T cells in Graves' hyperthyroidism and ophthalmopathy. RNA transcripts provided the source from which TCR beta CDR3 regions were amplified. The TCR CDR3 was amplified in a first-round RT-PCR using the HTBI primer set. TCRdb reanalysed the multiplex PCR reads using MiXCR and keeps one entry per CDR3 protein. Of 400,000 to 600,000 distinct CDR3 sequences in the sample, less than 25% were seen once. Sequencing was performed on blood. The receptor source for this set is a man younger than 30 with Graves' hyperthyroidism.

There are many counts of this clonotype. The rearrangement uses TRBV27 and TRBJ1-6, with TRBD1 as a possible D gene (6 bases). The germline gives CDR1 MNHEY, CDR2 SMNVEV (reference sequence). The CDR3 has 16 residues. The V and J ends lost 5 bases and 8 bases respectively, with 19 bases between them. CDR3 bases: TGTGCCAGCAGTGATACAGGGAGGGGAGGGTATTCACCCCTCCACTTT. Its translation: CASSDTGRGGYSPLHF.

This clonotype was picked up many times. The gene calls are TRBV6-1 and TRBJ1-1; 9 bases agree with TRBD1. V shed 6 bases, J shed 4 bases, and the junction held 9 bases outside the gene matches. The CDR3 is 15 amino acids. Germline loops: CDR1 MNHNS, CDR2 SASEGT. The DNA of the CDR3 is TGTGCCAGCAGCCTAGACAGGGGGGGGGGCACTGAAGCTTTCTTT. This sequence encodes CASSLDRGGGTEAFF.

This clonotype was recorded a few times. This chain links TRBV4-1 with TRBJ2-7, with TRBD2 matching over 8 bases. The V gene end was trimmed by 0 bases and the J gene end by 6 bases; junction bases not matched to a gene: 10. Germline lookup yields CDR1 MGHRA and CDR2 YSYEKL. CDR3 length equals 16 residues. In DNA, the CDR3 is TGCGCCAGCAGCCAAGACCAACTAAGCGGGAGAGGCGAGCAGTACTTC. Its protein product is CASSQDQLSGRGEQYF.

A remark on this clonotype: A much more abundant neighbour one base away suggests this may be a read error. The J gene is TRBJ1-1, the V gene TRBV20-1; D is uncertain. With 0 bases removed from V and 4 bases from J, the gap between germline ends came to 12 bases. The germline V gene has CDR1 DFQATT and CDR2 SNEGSKA (reference sequence). CDR3 size: 14 residues. The CDR3 protein is CSARDSALITEAFF. Here the CDR3 DNA reads TGCAGTGCTAGAGACAGTGCTTTGATCACTGAAGCTTTCTTT.

The chain links TRBV6-1 to TRBJ1-1; unclear D gene. The CDR3 contains 15 residues. V was cut by 8 bases and J by 8 bases, with 24 bases left in between. Germline lookup yields CDR1 MNHNS and CDR2 SASEGT. CDR3 nucleotide sequence: TGTGCCAGCGAGCCCAACCTGGATGAGACCGCCGAAGCTTTCTTT. Its protein product is CASEPNLDETAEAFF.